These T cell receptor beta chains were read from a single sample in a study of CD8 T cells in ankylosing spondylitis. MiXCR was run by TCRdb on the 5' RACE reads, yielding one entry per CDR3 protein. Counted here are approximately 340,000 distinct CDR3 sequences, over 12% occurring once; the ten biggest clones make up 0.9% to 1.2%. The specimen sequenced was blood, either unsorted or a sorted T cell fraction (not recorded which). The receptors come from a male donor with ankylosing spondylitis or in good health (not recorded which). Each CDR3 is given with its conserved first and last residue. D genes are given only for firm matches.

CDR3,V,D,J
CASSGSSPYEQYF,TRBV5-1,NA,TRBJ2-7
CASSYGRDRGSNYGYTF,TRBV7-2,TRBD1,TRBJ1-2
CASSPMTFNSPLHF,TRBV12-3/TRBV12-4,NA,TRBJ1-6
CASSPLAGIDTQYF,TRBV18,TRBD2,TRBJ2-3
CASRARQDRGRGNTGELFF,TRBV11-1,TRBD1,TRBJ2-2
CANSGTGGTGELFF,TRBV10-3,TRBD1,TRBJ2-2
CASSFGSQYTEAFF,TRBV12-3/TRBV12-4,NA,TRBJ1-1
CASSLQGLDTEAFF,TRBV12-3/TRBV12-4,NA,TRBJ1-1
CASSSEAGFNIQYF,TRBV7-2,NA,TRBJ2-4
CAISPGGANSYEQYF,TRBV10-3,NA,TRBJ2-7
CSARDQASGRDTQYF,TRBV20-1,TRBD2,TRBJ2-3
CASSPDSSYGYTF,TRBV11-2,NA,TRBJ1-2
CSGRTGRYEQYF,TRBV29-1,TRBD1,TRBJ2-7
CASSHDRTPGDTQYF,TRBV7-2,NA,TRBJ2-3
CSGTFQSHEQFF,TRBV20-1,NA,TRBJ2-1
CASVLGAGGLSTDTQYF,TRBV6-2/TRBV6-3,TRBD2,TRBJ2-3
CASDGQFSNQPQHF,TRBV27,NA,TRBJ1-5
CATSSHRTVDNSPHHF,TRBV15,NA,TRBJ1-6
CASSLGTGQNTEAFF,TRBV5-1,TRBD1,TRBJ1-1
CASSLEAGLYEQYF,TRBV5-4,NA,TRBJ2-7
CASSLSRADTQYF,TRBV12-3/TRBV12-4,NA,TRBJ2-3
CASSLEARIHEQYF,TRBV7-6,NA,TRBJ2-7
CSAQPAEEAFF,TRBV20-1,NA,TRBJ1-1
CASTMGLAGASSYNEQFF,TRBV12-3/TRBV12-4,TRBD2,TRBJ2-1
CASSPPGQGMNTEAFF,TRBV3-1,NA,TRBJ1-1
CASSTSGSIYEQFF,TRBV12-3/TRBV12-4,TRBD2,TRBJ2-1
CASSQEGLAGYEQYF,TRBV3-1,TRBD2,TRBJ2-7
CASSRGEGNEQYF,TRBV12-3/TRBV12-4,TRBD2,TRBJ2-7
CASSLERGGGTDTQYF,TRBV5-1,TRBD2,TRBJ2-3
CSAPGGGGRYNEQFF,TRBV20-1,NA,TRBJ2-1
CASSVGTAYEQYF,TRBV5-1,TRBD1,TRBJ2-7
CSVETPRLGPNTEAFF,TRBV29-1,NA,TRBJ1-1
CASSEIEGHSGNTIYF,TRBV2,NA,TRBJ1-3
CASSTGQREGNEQFF,TRBV5-1,TRBD1,TRBJ2-1
CASSTFGGTSTDTQYF,TRBV19,NA,TRBJ2-3
CASSQVPETQYF,TRBV3-1,NA,TRBJ2-5
CASSHHTTAQPQHF,TRBV4-1,NA,TRBJ1-5
CSGGLAGFQETQYF,TRBV29-1,TRBD2,TRBJ2-5
CSVGRGLNTEAFF,TRBV29-1,NA,TRBJ1-1
CASSLVGGGPVHEQYF,TRBV7-9,TRBD2,TRBJ2-7
CSARDMRVSYNEQFF,TRBV20-1,NA,TRBJ2-1
CASSSGRRSSYNEQFF,TRBV5-8,NA,TRBJ2-1
CASSLGTSNTGELFF,TRBV5-1,NA,TRBJ2-2
CASSLNLRGLAGNEQFF,TRBV7-9,TRBD2,TRBJ2-1
CASRGQPQETQYF,TRBV5-1,TRBD1,TRBJ2-5